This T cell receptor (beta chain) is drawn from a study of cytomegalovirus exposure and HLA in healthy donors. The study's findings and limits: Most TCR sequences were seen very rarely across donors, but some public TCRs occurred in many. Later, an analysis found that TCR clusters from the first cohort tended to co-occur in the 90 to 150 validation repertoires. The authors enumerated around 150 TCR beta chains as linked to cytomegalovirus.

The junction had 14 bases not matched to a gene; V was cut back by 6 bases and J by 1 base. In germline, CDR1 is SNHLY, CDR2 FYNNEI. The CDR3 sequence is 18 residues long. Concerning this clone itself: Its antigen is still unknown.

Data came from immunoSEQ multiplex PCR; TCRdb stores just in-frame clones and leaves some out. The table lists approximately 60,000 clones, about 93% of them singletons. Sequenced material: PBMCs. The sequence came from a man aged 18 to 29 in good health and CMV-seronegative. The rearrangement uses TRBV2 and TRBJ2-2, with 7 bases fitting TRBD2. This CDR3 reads CASSHGTTGGRNTGELFF. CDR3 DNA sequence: TGTGCCAGCAGCCATGGAACTACCGGGGGGAGGAACACCGGGGAGCTGTTTTTT.